The 27 T cell receptor beta chains in this list originate from one sample, sequenced in a study of T cell changes during pregnancy in multiple sclerosis. Assay used: immunoSEQ multiplex PCR; TCRdb lists only in-frame clones, some missing. The sample has 20,000 to 25,000 clones; more than 85% are singletons. Sequenced material: CD4+ T cells from peripheral blood mononuclear cells, taken after pregnancy. The receptors were gathered from a female donor in good health, enrolled as a control in a pregnancy study.

The chain combines TRBV28 with TRBJ2-5, with 8 bases lining up with TRBD2. Germline V CDR1 and CDR2: MDHEN, SYDVKM. The V and J ends lost 0 bases and 5 bases, in that order; junction bases with no gene match: 14. The CDR3 covers 18 residues. CDR3 in amino acids: CASSLWGSGTRGVETQYF. Written as DNA, the CDR3 is TGTGCCAGCAGTTTATGGGGGTCCGGGACTAGGGGGGTGGAGACCCAGTACTTC.

The chain has TRBV23-1 and TRBJ1-2; a weak D match, TRBD1 (5 bases). TRBV23-1 is labeled an ORF, and its function is uncertain. The CDR3 runs 17 residues. V lost 0 bases and J lost 4, with 18 bases in between. CDR3 bases: TGCGCCAGCAGTCAATCGGCCAGGGAGGGTAGGTGCTATGGCTACACCTTC. Protein product: CASSQSAREGRCYGYTF.

The rearrangement joins TRBV11-3 to TRBJ2-1; 10 bases are shared with TRBD2. CDR1 is SGHNT, CDR2 YENEEA, per germline. The V gene end was trimmed by 1 base and the J gene end by 3 bases; junction bases not matched to a gene: 0. The CDR3 has 15 residues. DNA for the CDR3: TGTGCCAGCAGCTTAGGGACTAGCGGCTACAATGAGCAGTTCTTC. Translating it yields CASSLGTSGYNEQFF.

V usage is TRBV21-1 and J usage is TRBJ2-7; the DNA was not compared with TRBD2, the D call given in the table. TRBV21-1 is a pseudogene. The CDR3 spans 17 residues. The CDR3 sequence is CASSIVLAGGENYEQYF. The CDR3 bases are TGTGCCAGCAGCATAGTACTAGCGGGAGGGGAAAACTACGAGCAGTACTTC.

V usage is TRBV7-2 and J usage is TRBJ2-1; D is possibly TRBD2 (5 bases). Trimming removed 1 base at V and 3 bases at J, with 10 bases between. The CDR3 extends over 15 amino acids. The V gene's germline CDR1 is SGHTA and CDR2 FQGNSA. CDR3 coding DNA: TGTGCCAGCAGCTTAGGTAACGGGAACTACAATGAGCAGTTCTTC. Amino acid sequence: CASSLGNGNYNEQFF.

This chain's CDR3 is CAWQQQGAGGYTF. CDR3 nucleotides: TGTGCCTGGCAACAACAGGGGGCGGGGGGCTACACCTTC. The genes are TRBV30 and TRBJ1-2; 9 bases are a match to TRBD1. The CDR3 totals 13 residues. Germline loops: CDR1 GTSNPN, CDR2 SVGIG (reference sequence). Germline trimming cut 5 bases from V and 8 bases from J; bases unmatched to any gene: 9.

V usage is TRBV6-6 and J usage is TRBJ2-7; 10 bases line up with TRBD1. CDR1 MNHNY and CDR2 SVGAGI come from the germline V gene (reference sequence). With 6 bases clipped from V and 2 bases from J, the junction kept 7 bases outside the gene matches. The CDR3 consists of 15 residues. The CDR3 DNA sequence: TGTGCCAGCAGCACTACCGGGACAGGGGCCTACGAGCAGTACTTC. This encodes CASSTTGTGAYEQYF.

The CDR3 DNA follows: TGTGCCAGCAGTTACTCTACGGGAAGATTCACCGGGGAGCTGTTTTTT. It codes for CASSYSTGRFTGELFF. This chain joins TRBV6-6 and TRBJ2-2; D may be TRBD2 (5 bases). CDR3 size: 16 residues. V lost 0 bases and J 4 bases, leaving 12 bases between the germline ends. Germline CDR1 reads MNHNY; CDR2 reads SVGAGI (reference sequence).

Here the CDR3 reads CASSPARWSAWNTEAFF. Written as DNA, the CDR3 is TGTGCCAGCTCACCAGCCCGGTGGTCCGCGTGGAACACTGAAGCTTTCTTT. V usage is TRBV18 and J usage is TRBJ1-1, with no clear D. CDR1 is KGHSH, CDR2 LQKENI, per germline. The CDR3 is 17 residues long. V was trimmed by 2 bases and J by 1 base, leaving 17 bases between them.

The chain links TRBV6-1 to TRBJ2-1; 8 positions match TRBD2. Trimming removed 8 bases from V and 9 bases from J; junction bases left unmatched: 12. This CDR3 region has 14 residues. Germline CDR1 MNHNS, CDR2 SASEGT. CDR3 region: CASATSGGWGEQFF. Here the CDR3 DNA reads TGTGCCAGCGCCACGAGCGGGGGATGGGGTGAGCAGTTCTTC.

This clone showed up just a few times. This chain uses TRBV5-1 with TRBJ2-5, with TRBD2 matching over 8 bases. This CDR3 has 17 residues. Trimming removed 4 bases from V and 5 bases from J; junction bases left unmatched: 16. The germline gives CDR1 SGHRS, CDR2 YFSETQ. The CDR3 region has the DNA TGCGCCAGCAGCGGGGGACTAGTTACTTCCAATCGGGAGACCCAGTACTTC. Encoded protein: CASSGGLVTSNRETQYF. The variable domain in full, completed from reference TRBV5-1 and TRBJ2-5, reads KAGVTQTPRYLIKTRGQQVTLSCSPISGHRSVSWYQQTPGQGLQFLFEYFSETQRNKGNFPGRFSGRQFSNSRSEMNVSTLELGDSALYLCASSGGLVTSNRETQYFGPGTRLLVL.

The chain combines TRBV29-1 with TRBJ1-2, with TRBD1 identical over 7 bases. The V gene's germline CDR1 is SQVTM and CDR2 ANQGSEA. The V segment lost 0 bases and the J segment 5 bases; nucleotides outside the gene matches: 3. There are 13 residues in the CDR3. The CDR3 coding sequence is TGCAGCGTTGAAGAACCCAGGGGGTATGGCTACACCTTC. Amino acids: CSVEEPRGYGYTF.

V gene TRBV12-1 combines with J gene TRBJ2-1; whether TRBD2, the table's D call, matches the DNA was not checked. TRBV12-1 is deemed a pseudogene. The CDR3 has 16 amino acids. CDR3 DNA: TGTGCCAGCAGCGGGGCCCTAGCGGGGATTGACAATGAGCAGTTCTTC. Translated, it gives CASSGALAGIDNEQFF.

This rearrangement joins TRBV5-1 to TRBJ2-2; 7 bases are a match to TRBD2. The length of the CDR3 is 16 residues. CDR1 is SGHRS and CDR2 is YFSETQ in the germline V gene. The V and J ends lost 4 bases and 0 bases, in that order; junction bases with no gene match: 6. CDR3 bases: TGCGCCAGCAGCATAACCGGGACTACGAACACCGGGGAGCTGTTTTTT. Translating gives CASSITGTTNTGELFF.

CDR3 sequence reads: CASSSGQGGGYTF. In nucleotides, the CDR3 is TGTGCCAGCAGTTCAGGACAGGGTGGGGGCTACACCTTC. The chain links TRBV7-3 to TRBJ1-2, with TRBD1 identical over 8 bases. The germline gives CDR1 SGHTA, CDR2 FQGTGA. The CDR3 covers 13 residues. The junction had 8 bases not matched to a gene; V was cut back by 6 bases and J by 8 bases.

The J gene is TRBJ2-7, the V gene TRBV6-6, with TRBD2 matching over 8 bases. Germline CDR1 MNHNY, CDR2 SVGAGI (reference sequence). V shed 8 bases, J shed 1 base, and the junction held 1 base outside the gene matches. The CDR3 covers 12 residues. The CDR3 DNA reads as TGTGCCAGCGGCGGGAGGTCCTACGAGCAGTACTTC. Residues: CASGGRSYEQYF.

Written as DNA, the CDR3 is TGTGCCAGCAGCTTAGTCGATGGGACAGCCACCTTC. It translates to CASSLVDGTATF. This chain connects TRBV7-3 to TRBJ1-2; 7 nucleotides match TRBD1. This CDR3 comprises 12 residues. CDR1 and CDR2 from the germline V gene are SGHTA and FQGTGA. V lost 2 bases and J lost 13; bases outside the gene matches: 7.

The gene calls are TRBV23-1 and TRBJ2-5; a weak D match, TRBD1 (5 bases). TRBV23-1 is reported as an ORF; its role is uncertain. This CDR3 is built from 10 residues. V was pared by 8 bases and J by 4 bases, with 5 bases between. CDR3 DNA: TGCGCCAGCCAGGGAGAGACCCAGTACTTC. The encoded protein is CASQGETQYF.

The rearrangement links TRBV29-1 to TRBJ2-1; TRBD1 aligns across 10 bases. After removal of 7 bases from V and 5 bases from J, the junction contained 5 bases not matched to a gene. CDR1 and CDR2 (germline): SQVTM, ANQGSEA. This CDR3 region has 13 residues. The DNA of the CDR3 is TGCAGCGCTAGACAGGGGGCGGACAATGAGCAGTTCTTC. It codes for CSARQGADNEQFF.

The CDR3 coding sequence is TGTGCCAGCAGCATGACAGGGGGCATGGGGGACTACACCTTC. Residues: CASSMTGGMGDYTF. The J gene is TRBJ1-2, the V gene TRBV6-5; TRBD1 matches at 10 bases. The CDR3 has 14 amino acids. The germline V gene encodes CDR1 MNHEY and CDR2 SVGAGI. J lost 10 bases, V lost 6 bases, and 11 bases had no gene match.

The J gene is TRBJ2-7, the V gene TRBV11-1; 11 bases fit TRBD1. Germline V gene lookup returns CDR1 SGHAT and CDR2 FQDESV (reference sequence). The junction had 3 bases not matched to a gene; V was cut back by 5 bases and J by 6 bases. There are 13 residues in the CDR3. The CDR3 reads CASSMGQGGEQYF. Written as DNA, the CDR3 is TGTGCCAGCAGCATGGGACAGGGGGGCGAGCAGTACTTC. Full variable domain (rest looked up from reference TRBV11-1 and TRBJ2-7): EAEVAQSPRYKITEKSQAVAFWCDPISGHATLYWYRQILGQGPELLVQFQDESVVDDSQLPKDRFSAERLKGVDSTLKIQPAELGDSAMYLCASSMGQGGEQYFGPGTRLTVT.

This clone was observed a single time. V and J are TRBV9 and TRBJ2-1; 8 nucleotides line up with TRBD1. The CDR3 loop spans 14 amino acids. Germline V gene lookup returns CDR1 SGDLS and CDR2 YYNGEE. J lost 8 bases, V lost 1 base, and 5 bases had no gene match. The DNA for the CDR3 is TGTGCCAGCAGCGTATTCGGACAGGGCGATGAGCAGTTCTTC. This codes for CASSVFGQGDEQFF.

The chain joins TRBV29-1 to TRBJ1-1; 8 bases align to TRBD1. J gave up 6 bases and V 4 bases, and 7 bases lay outside the gene matches. Germline values: CDR1 SQVTM, CDR2 ANQGSEA. The CDR3 sequence is 13 residues long. The CDR3 DNA is TGCAGCGTTGGACAGGGGAAGGCGGCTGAAGCTTTCTTT. Translated: CSVGQGKAAEAFF.

This sequence joins TRBV25-1 and TRBJ2-4; possibly TRBD1 for D (5 bases). Between the trimmed V and J ends, which lost 5 bases and 9 bases, there was a span of 14 bases. CDR1 is MGHDK and CDR2 is SYGVNS in the germline V gene. This CDR3 spans 13 amino acids. The CDR3 protein is CASSPQTVGIQYF. DNA of the CDR3: TGTGCCAGCAGTCCCCAGACAGTGGGCATTCAGTACTTC.

This chain joins TRBV9 and TRBJ1-2; 10 bases line up with TRBD1. After removal of 4 bases from V and 3 bases from J, the junction contained 6 bases not matched to a gene. CDR1 and CDR2 (germline): SGDLS, YYNGEE. The CDR3 contains 15 residues. The CDR3 loop is CASSRETGGYYGYTF. The CDR3 DNA reads TGTGCCAGCAGCAGAGAGACAGGGGGCTACTATGGCTACACCTTC.

The rearrangement links TRBV11-3 to TRBJ1-1, with D unresolved. Germline-derived CDR1 and CDR2 are SGHNT and YENEEA. V shed 5 bases and J shed 6 bases, with 13 bases lying between them. This CDR3 has 13 amino acids. CDR3 loop: CASSLNLGAEAFF. The CDR3 nucleotides are TGTGCCAGCAGCCTGAATCTCGGGGCTGAAGCTTTCTTT.

The rearrangement links TRBV2 to TRBJ2-1; TRBD1 might be the D (6 bases). The CDR3 sequence is 18 residues long. Trimming cost V 7 bases and J 2 bases, with 24 bases left between them. CDR1 is SNHLY and CDR2 is FYNNEI in the germline V gene. The DNA for the CDR3 is TGTGCCAGCAAGGGGGACAAAGAAAAACCGGGGCCCTACAATGAGCAGTTCTTC. This gives the protein CASKGDKEKPGPYNEQFF.